This record covers a single T cell receptor (beta chain). Its target is not known. This could be a read error, since a much larger clone is one nucleotide away. V was clipped by 5 bases and J by 6 bases; unmatched bases: 10. Germline V gives CDR1 MNHEY, CDR2 SVGEGT. This CDR3 is 15 amino acids long. RNA and DNA were co-extracted from approximately 20-30 mg of unsorted bulk tissue. Every tumor sample had over 85% viable tumor cells. The entry originates in a study of tumor-infiltrating lymphocytes in primary liver carcinoma. Looking at the study overall: Those enrolled were patients of both sexes, who were aged 30 to 69 years. Overall study results and limits: Only about 7-25% of top clones occurred in every one of the five tumor regions.

The template, about 540 ng total RNA, yielded TCR beta cDNA made with a constant-region primer. For TCR beta, libraries were produced by three nested multiplex PCR rounds using slightly modified ARM-PCR. Two initial PCR rounds of about 11 cycles each paired TRBV1-TRBV30 forward primers with a C-beta reverse primer. One entry per CDR3 protein results from TCRdb running MiXCR on the multiplex PCR reads. The data hold tens of thousands of distinct CDR3 sequences, with over 60% observed a single time. Material for sequencing was liver tumor tissue from sampling region 4. The subset is: tumor region T4, right-lateral pole. This receptor was taken from a man aged 35-49 years with primary liver carcinoma and hepatitis B virus infection. The J gene is TRBJ2-1, the V gene TRBV6-2 or TRBV6-3; 7 bases are shared with TRBD2. CDR3 amino acids: CASSRRLLATNEQFF. The CDR3 nucleotides are TGTGCCAGCAGTCGACGACTACTAGCGACCAATGAGCAGTTCTTC.